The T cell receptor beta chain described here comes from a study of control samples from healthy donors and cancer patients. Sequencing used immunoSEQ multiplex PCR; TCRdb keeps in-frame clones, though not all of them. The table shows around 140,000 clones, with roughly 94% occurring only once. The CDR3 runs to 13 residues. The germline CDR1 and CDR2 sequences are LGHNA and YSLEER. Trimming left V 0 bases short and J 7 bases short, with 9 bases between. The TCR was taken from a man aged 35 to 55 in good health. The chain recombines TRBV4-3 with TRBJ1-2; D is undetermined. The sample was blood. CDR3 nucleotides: TGCGCCAGCAGCCAAGACCCCTTGAGTGGCTACACCTTC. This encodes CASSQDPLSGYTF.